One TCR beta chain is described in this entry. Its antigen has not been determined. Base qualities are missing; no much larger clone stands one base away. These data originate in a study of regulatory T cells in long-lasting Graves disease (dated by TCRdb to the early 2020s). Context from the whole study: Antithyroid drugs had been taken for less than 3 months by newly diagnosed Graves' disease patients. This study used TCR sequencing and RNA sequencing of peripheral blood to compare persistent Graves' disease patients against newly diagnosed Graves' disease patients. The study was registered as a clinical trial and conducted in China. A total of about 33 samples were covered by TCR sequencing, comprising 13 persistent and some 20 newly diagnosed Graves' disease patients.

Including the terminal cysteine and phenylalanine, the CDR3 comprises 16 residues. Only the CDR3 portion is preserved as DNA: 48 bases, with reading frame beginning at the first base. The junction shows trimming of 0 bases on V and 4 bases on J, and the gene matches do not reach 8 bases of it. CDR1 and CDR2 are drawn from the germline V gene: SGHRS, YFSETQ. The time point label, read with the paper, signifies: newly diagnosed GD, antithyroid drugs for less than 3 months. RNA was extracted from PBMCs in TRIzol for both TCR sequencing and RNA sequencing. Graves' disease was diagnosed according to American Thyroid Association guidelines. The patients came from an endocrinology department in Xi'an, China. Each patient gave about 9.1 milliliters of peripheral blood, collected in an EDTA anticoagulant tube. PBMCs were isolated by Ficoll Paque Plus density gradient separation without further T cell sorting. RNA quality was checked with an Agilent 2100 Bioanalyzer and agarose gel, and concentration with a NanoDrop 2000.

Library preparation used multiplex PCR. The sequencer was an Illumina HiSeq 4000. To build TCR beta libraries, CDR3 regions were amplified by Arm-PCR using iRepertoire HTBI primers. Before sequencing, the PCR products went through gel purification. As for the original processing: Gene usage analysis of CDR3 amino acid clonotypes relied on the approximately 60 TRBV and 12 to 15 TRBJ segments identified across samples. Filtered high-quality paired reads were merged into contigs using COPE and FqMerger. BLAST was used to align contigs to the IMGT TRBV, TRBD and TRBJ reference genes, and CDR3 was defined following IMGT. Any clonotype with a frequency above 0.1% was counted as a highly expanded clone. Shannon entropy served as the measure of repertoire diversity, while the Gini coefficient captured V-J evenness. Clonotypes shared by more than one individual were considered public. In-frame beta chains were kept once TCRdb had trimmed the public reads at Q25 with fastp and called clones with MiXCR. Every entry covers one CDR3 protein and lists the most common genes and DNA from its rows. The V and J calls here are based on TCRdb, not the publication. Within this sample are 350,000 to 500,000 distinct CDR3 sequences, with about 17% of them counted one time only. Jointly, the top ten make up 23% of the sample.

Study-wide findings and limitations: Persistent patients shared more public clonotypes among themselves (around 3,000) than newly diagnosed patients did (more than 950). Compared with newly diagnosed patients, patients with persistent Graves' disease had lower TCR Shannon entropy and fewer highly expanded clones, which suggests clonal expansion. Only the TCR beta chain was sequenced and analyzed. The small sample size was acknowledged by the authors as a limitation that may reduce accuracy. Only peripheral blood was studied, because thyroid tissue, the primary lesion, was inaccessible. TRBV28, TRBJ1-2 and TRBJ2-5 were preferentially used in persistent disease, while TRBV20-1 and TRBJ2-1 were favored in newly diagnosed disease.

Separately, the same data were catalogued under a study of T cells in Graves' hyperthyroidism and ophthalmopathy. The second study also describes: Stable Graves' hyperthyroidism was defined as the absence of progression to ophthalmopathy over 18 months of follow-up. The hyperthyroidism patients were between 18 and 65 years old and newly diagnosed, with a disease duration of less than 2 months. The study excluded patients with uncontrolled infections, other autoimmune diseases, pregnancy or lactation. Diagnoses were based on clinical symptoms, serum thyroxine and TRAb, thyroid ultrasound and orbital computed tomography. The first round of RT-PCR for the TCR CDR3 was performed with the HTBI primer set and the Qiagen OneStep RT-PCR kit. Blood samples also contained most of the expanded thyroid clonotypes (frequency above 0.001), which suggests that blood repertoires may reflect thyroid immune responses. In cross-validation, a model built on a 13 V-J signature told ophthalmopathy apart from stable hyperthyroidism with 87.88% sensitivity and approximately 81% specificity, and in testing the same model reached 80%/75%. In validation, the model predicted progression to ophthalmopathy a median of about 6.5 months before onset, with 70% to 71% sensitivity and almost 75% specificity. A discovery cohort of around 98 patients, 43 with Graves' ophthalmopathy and 55 to 60 with stable Graves' hyperthyroidism, was used to find distinguishing TCR V-J signatures. Prospective prediction of ophthalmopathy was tested in an independent validation cohort of 18 to 20 hyperthyroidism patients and 17 patients who later progressed to ophthalmopathy. For training and testing, the 110 or so patients in the discovery cohort were randomly divided in a 7:3 ratio. In addition, the study compared T-cell repertoires in thyroid tissue and in blood from five to seven Graves' hyperthyroidism patients. Following sampling, methimazole starting at 30 mg daily was given to hyperthyroidism patients, and high-dose intravenous methylprednisolone was given to ophthalmopathy patients. Libraries were constructed in a second round of multiplex PCR, after which size selection and purification were carried out. The libraries were sequenced on an Illumina HiSeq2000 using paired-end 100 bp reads. SOAPnuke was used to process the raw data, with reads discarded if the reads contained adapters or uncalled bases, had a mean Phred below 15, or lacked an exact constant-primer or identifier match. COPE v1.2.5 was used to merge high-quality paired reads, and clonotypes were defined as unique nucleotide sequences. MiTCR v1.1 was used to align the clonotypes against IMGT TRBV, TRBD and TRBJ reference segments. Only V-J combinations with frequency above 0.0001, covering approximately 99% of repertoires, were analysed. The TCS score was defined as F50 (clonal expansion) divided by E x V (chaos), with BLOSUM62-based TCRdist calculated between CDR3 peptides within each V-J. Welch's t-statistics and random forest reduced 500 to 550 V-J features to around 14, which were used in a naive Bayes classifier (R e1071). Sample size was not statistically predetermined, and investigators were not blinded to group allocation. According to the paper, TCR Vbeta CDR3 sequencing was carried out on 120 to 150 peripheral blood samples, which came from more than 40 ophthalmopathy, some 73 hyperthyroidism and approximately 17 progressor patients.

The clonotype was recovered from a woman aged 18-35 years with Graves disease. Donor details come from another sample of the same person, matched by shared clones. This sequence uses TRBV5-1 and TRBJ1-1; 8 central bases correspond to TRBD1. The material was peripheral blood mononuclear cells (PBMCs), obtained at new diagnosis, from a patient treated with antithyroid drugs. In nucleotides, the sequence is TGCGCCAGCAGCTTGGGACCCGGACAGGGAGGCACTGAAGCTTTCTTT. Translated, it reads CASSLGPGQGGTEAFF. Reference TRBV5-1 and TRBJ1-1 genes cover what lies past the CDR3, so the full variable domain is KAGVTQTPRYLIKTRGQQVTLSCSPISGHRSVSWYQQTPGQGLQFLFEYFSETQRNKGNFPGRFSGRQFSNSRSEMNVSTLELGDSALYLCASSLGPGQGGTEAFFGQGTRLTVV.